This TCR beta chain was documented in a study of T cell repertoires in cytomegalovirus infection. The wider study: In public TCR beta signatures, there were indications of both CMV infection and matching HLA type.

Comment on this clonotype: As yet, its antigen is unknown.

TCRdb used MiXCR to reprocess the reads, holding one entry per CDR3 protein. The sample carries about 490,000 distinct CDR3 sequences, 11% recorded once. Regarding the study as a whole: Cumulative public TCR beta family frequency identified carriers of CMV plus the relevant HLA. CMV-specific TCR beta clonotypes restricted by HLA-C were the ones dominating the ex vivo response.

The sequence was collected from a human donor in good health (CMV status not recorded). Some clones in this sample may be carry-over from other donors' samples. Material: PBMCs.

Here the CDR3 DNA reads TGTGCCAGCAGTTTGGGTTATATGATCTCCTACAATGAGCAGTTCTTC. It codes for CASSLGYMISYNEQFF. The chain combines TRBV28 with TRBJ2-1; the D is unclear. The germline V gene has CDR1 MDHEN and CDR2 SYDVKM. The CDR3 contains 16 residues. The germline V and J ends were trimmed by 3 bases and 0 bases, with 12 bases remaining between them.